This record concerns one TCR beta chain sequence. Its antigen remains unknown. Method: immunoSEQ multiplex PCR; TCRdb's copy keeps in-frame clones and lacks some. The table shows some 120,000 clones, with approximately 88% occurring only once. CDR3 length: 13 amino acids. The V end was cut by 2 bases, the J end by 5 bases, with 6 bases between. The data were taken from a study of T cell responses to AZD1222 COVID-19 vaccine. Study findings and constraints: Dominant at 160-218 and 743-854, vaccine-associated CD4 TCRs also spanned spike.

This material consisted of peripheral blood, taken on day 0 of AZD1222 vaccination. The genes are TRBV12-3 or TRBV12-4 and TRBJ1-4; D unclear. This clonotype was sampled from an adult in good health. The CDR3 DNA follows: TGTGCCAGCAGTTTAAGAGGGAATGAAAAACTGTTTTTT. Translation gives CASSLRGNEKLFF.